The clone carrying this T cell receptor (beta chain) is identified as medium-sized (0.01 to 0.1%) from frequency. Its antigen is as yet unknown. TRB was amplified from about 260 ng of peripheral blood genomic DNA per sample. This sample stems from a study of T cell clusters in autoimmune cytopenias. Study at large: Per sample, median TRB depth was about 48,000 reads, yielding a median about 2,400 distinct clonotypes.

TRB was amplified by touch-down multiplex PCR, primer pools A and B combined. After re-calling the multiplex PCR reads, TCRdb lists one entry per CDR3 protein, DNA absent. The sample has several thousand distinct CDR3 sequences. The study, taken as a whole, reports: Primary autoimmune cytopenia patients appeared to lack physiological T cell clusters present in healthy donors. The cluster-lack signature was not seen for secondary cytopenia versus chronic lymphocytic leukemia.

The length of the CDR3 is 13 residues. The V gene's germline CDR1 is MNHEY and CDR2 SMNVEV (reference sequence). This clonotype originated in a human donor with an autoimmune cytopenia or autoimmune hepatitis (not recorded which). Source material: peripheral blood. The gene calls are TRBV27 and TRBJ1-1; TCRdb names TRBD1, which stays unverified in the absence of DNA. The chain's CDR3 is CASRSAGAGEAFF.